This TCR beta chain was documented in a study of Ad26.COV2.S vaccination and SARS-CoV-2 variants. Study-level background: Trial arm assignment for the donor was COV1001 Ad26.COV2.S. Ad26.COV2.S given intramuscularly, once or twice 56 days apart.

This sample's treatment: approximately 18 received Ad26.COV2.S at low or high dose, single or two shots; 5 received placebo; per-sample allocation not given. Material that was analyzed had been drawn on day 63 after the first vaccine or placebo injection. This person who donated was an adult of 18-55 years in Boston. Generated by immunoSEQ multiplex PCR, the TCRdb table keeps only in-frame clones and is missing some. The sample shows 400,000 or so clones, approximately 86% of them seen only once. Regarding the study as a whole: It was vaccine recipients, not placebo recipients, who had the higher spike-specific TCR breadth.

Comment on this clone: The antigen remains undetermined.

The TCR sequence derives from a person between 18 and 59 years old who received the Ad26.COV2.S COVID-19 vaccine or a placebo. This specimen was peripheral blood, taken in a trial of Ad26.COV2.S vaccine versus placebo.

The CDR3 nucleotides are TGTGCCAGCAAAGGGACAGCTTCCTACGAGCAGTACTTC. It specifies CASKGTASYEQYF. The chain carries TRBV6-5 and TRBJ2-7, with TRBD1 matching over 7 bases. The junction had 4 bases not matched to a gene; V was cut back by 7 bases and J by 1 base. There are 13 residues in the CDR3. Germline values: CDR1 MNHEY, CDR2 SVGAGI.